These 3 T cell receptor beta chains share one sample of origin, sequenced in a study of T cells in localized non-small cell lung cancer. Repertoires were generated with immunoSEQ multiplex PCR, while TCRdb's copy carries only in-frame clones and drops some. Altogether around 41,000 clones are present, about 90% being singletons, with the ten largest covering more than 2%. This sample comprised peripheral blood, obtained before any cancer treatment. The receptors were gathered from a female donor over 55 with stage I squamous cell lung carcinoma.

The chain uses TRBV7-8 and TRBJ2-1, with 8 nucleotides matching TRBD2. The CDR3 runs to 21 residues. The V and J ends lost 1 base and 5 bases, in that order; junction bases with no gene match: 22. Germline V CDR1 and CDR2: SGHVS, FQNEAQ. The CDR3 here is CASSLVWGRTRTSSLDNEQFF. Here the CDR3 DNA reads TGTGCCAGCAGCTTAGTATGGGGGAGGACCCGGACTAGCTCGTTGGACAATGAGCAGTTCTTC.

This chain links TRBV7-2 with TRBJ2-2; no definite D call. Germline CDR1 reads SGHTA; CDR2 reads FQGNSA. This CDR3 is built from 13 residues. Trimming pared 5 bases from V and 2 bases from J, leaving 6 bases between. The CDR3 region is CASSTRNTGELFF. In DNA form, the CDR3 reads TGTGCCAGCAGCACCCGAAACACCGGGGAGCTGTTTTTT. The full variable domain, with the rest looked up from reference TRBV7-2 and TRBJ2-2, is GAGVSQSPSNKVTEKGKDVELRCDPISGHTALYWYRQSLGQGLEFLIYFQGNSAPDKSGLPSDRFSAERTGGSVSTLTIQRTQQEDSAVYLCASSTRNTGELFFGEGSRLTVL.

V and J are TRBV18 and TRBJ2-6; no reliable D call. Germline CDR1 and CDR2: KGHSH and LQKENI. The CDR3 has 14 residues. Trimming shortened V by 2 bases and J by 0 bases, and 2 bases separated the two germline ends. In DNA, the CDR3 is TGTGCCAGCTCACCAAGCTCTGGGGCCAACGTCCTGACTTTC. This sequence encodes CASSPSSGANVLTF.